These T cell receptor beta chains were read from a single sample in a study of shared clonotypes between healthy human individuals. The protocol was immunoSEQ multiplex PCR, while the TCRdb copy is restricted to in-frame clones and leaves out a portion. The table records approximately 720,000 clones, roughly 70% of them present only once. The sample taken for sequencing was memory CD4+ T cells sorted from blood. The receptors shown here come from a woman under 40 in good health. Each CDR3 is given with its conserved first and last residue. D genes are given only for firm matches. Rows give clone size only sometimes, using once, few, many, or a class for an expanded clone.

d_gene: TRBD2
j_gene: TRBJ2-7
len: 15
abundance: few
v_gene: TRBV5-1
CDR3nt: TGCGCCAGCAGCTTGGGAGCGGGGTGGTCCTACGAGCAGTACTTC
CDR3aa: CASSLGAGWSYEQYF

d_gene: TRBD2
j_gene: TRBJ2-1
len: 16
abundance: NA
v_gene: TRBV18
CDR3nt: TGTGCCAGCTCACCGGGACTAGCGGGAGGGCCAGATGAGCAGTTCTTC
CDR3aa: CASSPGLAGGPDEQFF

d_gene: TRBD1
j_gene: TRBJ1-1
len: 16
abundance: NA
v_gene: TRBV28
CDR3nt: TGTGCCAGCAGCTTCGGAGGACAGGGGGCGCGGACTGAAGCTTTCTTT
CDR3aa: CASSFGGQGARTEAFF

d_gene: NA
j_gene: TRBJ1-1
len: 13
abundance: NA
v_gene: TRBV7-6
CDR3nt: TGTGCCAGCAGCCCGGACTACAACACTGAAGCTTTCTTT
CDR3aa: CASSPDYNTEAFF

d_gene: NA
j_gene: TRBJ1-2
len: 13
abundance: few
v_gene: TRBV10-1
CDR3nt: TGCGCCAGCAGTGAAAATCGAAGGTCAGGCTACACCTTC
CDR3aa: CASSENRRSGYTF

d_gene: NA
j_gene: TRBJ1-4
len: 13
abundance: NA
v_gene: TRBV29-1
CDR3nt: TGCAGCGTTAAACAGGATACTAATGAAAAACTGTTTTTT
CDR3aa: CSVKQDTNEKLFF

d_gene: NA
j_gene: TRBJ1-5
len: 13
abundance: NA
v_gene: TRBV15
CDR3nt: TGTGCCACCAGCTCTGATAGCAATCAGCCCCAGCATTTT
CDR3aa: CATSSDSNQPQHF

d_gene: NA
j_gene: TRBJ2-1
len: 14
abundance: NA
v_gene: TRBV7-9
CDR3nt: TGTGCCAGCAGCCCACAAACAGCGTCCAATGAGCAGTTCTTC
CDR3aa: CASSPQTASNEQFF

d_gene: TRBD2
j_gene: TRBJ2-7
len: 17
abundance: many
v_gene: TRBV5-4
CDR3nt: TGTGCCAGCCAGTCTCGGCTAACAGCGGGAGACAAGAACGAGCAGTACTTC
CDR3aa: CASQSRLTAGDKNEQYF

d_gene: NA
j_gene: TRBJ2-1
len: 15
abundance: NA
v_gene: TRBV29-1
CDR3nt: TGCAGCGTCCCACAAGCGGGCTTCGAATACAATGAGCAGTTCTTC
CDR3aa: CSVPQAGFEYNEQFF

d_gene: TRBD2
j_gene: TRBJ2-4
len: 15
abundance: NA
v_gene: TRBV5-4
CDR3nt: TGTGCCAGCAGCCCACTAGCGGGGGGGCCGGACATTCAGTACTTC
CDR3aa: CASSPLAGGPDIQYF

d_gene: TRBD1
j_gene: TRBJ2-3
len: 15
abundance: NA
v_gene: TRBV6-6
CDR3nt: TGTGCCAGCAGAAACGCCGGGACAGGGAGAGATACGCAGTATTTT
CDR3aa: CASRNAGTGRDTQYF

d_gene: NA
j_gene: TRBJ1-1
len: 13
abundance: NA
v_gene: TRBV14
CDR3nt: TGTGCCAGCAGTCGAATACAGGACACTGAAGCTTTCTTT
CDR3aa: CASSRIQDTEAFF

d_gene: NA
j_gene: TRBJ1-2
len: 16
abundance: NA
v_gene: TRBV14
CDR3nt: TGTGCCAGCAGCCAATTTGCGACGGGAACTCCCCATGGCTACACCTTC
CDR3aa: CASSQFATGTPHGYTF

d_gene: NA
j_gene: TRBJ1-2
len: 15
abundance: NA
v_gene: TRBV28
CDR3nt: TGTGCCAGCAGTTTGGGGTCAGGGGAGAGATATGGCTACACCTTC
CDR3aa: CASSLGSGERYGYTF

d_gene: TRBD1
j_gene: TRBJ1-6
len: 14
abundance: NA
v_gene: TRBV28
CDR3nt: TGTGCCAGCAACGGACAGGGGGGTAATTCACCCCTCCACTTT
CDR3aa: CASNGQGGNSPLHF

d_gene: TRBD1
j_gene: TRBJ1-1
len: 16
abundance: few
v_gene: TRBV5-4
CDR3nt: TGTGCCAGCAGCTTACCGGGACAGGGGGCATACACTGAAGCTTTCTTT
CDR3aa: CASSLPGQGAYTEAFF

d_gene: NA
j_gene: TRBJ2-5
len: 14
abundance: NA
v_gene: TRBV19
CDR3nt: TGTGCCAGTAGTATAGCTCAGGGGCGGGTGACCCAGTACTTC
CDR3aa: CASSIAQGRVTQYF

d_gene: NA
j_gene: TRBJ1-5
len: 11
abundance: NA
v_gene: TRBV5-4
CDR3nt: TGTGCCAGCAGCTTGGAAGAGCCCCAGCATTTT
CDR3aa: CASSLEEPQHF

d_gene: NA
j_gene: TRBJ2-7
len: 13
abundance: few
v_gene: TRBV6-1
CDR3nt: TGTGCCAGCAGTGAGACCAGTACTTTCGAGCAGTACTTC
CDR3aa: CASSETSTFEQYF

d_gene: NA
j_gene: TRBJ2-7
len: 14
abundance: NA
v_gene: TRBV10-3
CDR3nt: TGTGCCATCAGCGGACTGCAGGCCACCTACGAGCAGTACTTC
CDR3aa: CAISGLQATYEQYF

d_gene: NA
j_gene: TRBJ1-3
len: 16
abundance: NA
v_gene: TRBV9
CDR3nt: TGTGCCAGCAGCGCGAGGGGGGGATTCACTGGAAACACCATATATTTT
CDR3aa: CASSARGGFTGNTIYF

d_gene: NA
j_gene: TRBJ1-1
len: 13
abundance: NA
v_gene: TRBV30
CDR3nt: TGTGCCTGGGAGCCGAAGACGAACACTGAAGCTTTCTTT
CDR3aa: CAWEPKTNTEAFF

d_gene: NA
j_gene: TRBJ1-5
len: 18
abundance: NA
v_gene: TRBV19
CDR3nt: TGTGCCAGTAGTGTTGAGGGGAGTGGGGTCACTAGCAATCAGCCCCAGCATTTT
CDR3aa: CASSVEGSGVTSNQPQHF

d_gene: NA
j_gene: TRBJ2-1
len: 13
abundance: NA
v_gene: TRBV5-1
CDR3nt: TGCGCCAGCAGACCTGACAGTTACAATGAGCAGTTCTTC
CDR3aa: CASRPDSYNEQFF

d_gene: NA
j_gene: TRBJ2-2
len: 15
abundance: NA
v_gene: TRBV5-1
CDR3nt: TGCGCCAGCAGTCGGGCTCCTTCAAATTCCGGGGAGCTGTTTTTT
CDR3aa: CASSRAPSNSGELFF

d_gene: TRBD1
j_gene: TRBJ1-2
len: 13
abundance: NA
v_gene: TRBV6-6
CDR3nt: TGTGCCAGTATGCCGGGACAGGTCTATGGCTACACCTTC
CDR3aa: CASMPGQVYGYTF

d_gene: TRBD1
j_gene: TRBJ1-4
len: 15
abundance: few
v_gene: TRBV4-1
CDR3nt: TGCGCCAGCAGCCAGGGACAGGGTGCTAATGAAAAACTGTTTTTT
CDR3aa: CASSQGQGANEKLFF

d_gene: TRBD1
j_gene: TRBJ1-1
len: 13
abundance: once
v_gene: TRBV27
CDR3nt: TGTGCCAGTTTAGACAGGGTGAACACTGAAGCTTTCTTT
CDR3aa: CASLDRVNTEAFF

d_gene: NA
j_gene: TRBJ2-7
len: 17
abundance: NA
v_gene: TRBV7-2
CDR3nt: TGTGCCAGCAGCTTAAGGGGAGGACAGACAGCTGCCTACGAGCAGTACTTC
CDR3aa: CASSLRGGQTAAYEQYF

d_gene: TRBD1
j_gene: TRBJ1-1
len: 12
abundance: few
v_gene: TRBV11-2
CDR3nt: TGTGCCAGCAGCTTAAGGACAGGCCCAGCTTTCTTT
CDR3aa: CASSLRTGPAFF

d_gene: NA
j_gene: TRBJ2-7
len: 14
abundance: NA
v_gene: TRBV12-5
CDR3nt: TGTGCTAGTGGTTTAGGGACCGCGCCCTACGAGCAGTACTTC
CDR3aa: CASGLGTAPYEQYF

d_gene: NA
j_gene: TRBJ2-7
len: 13
abundance: once
v_gene: TRBV11-2
CDR3nt: TGTGCCAGCAGTAAACCTGACAGCTACGAGCAGTACTTC
CDR3aa: CASSKPDSYEQYF

d_gene: TRBD2
j_gene: TRBJ2-7
len: 14
abundance: NA
v_gene: TRBV7-2
CDR3nt: TGTGCCAGCAGCTTAGGACTAGCGGGAGGCGAGCAGTACTTC
CDR3aa: CASSLGLAGGEQYF

d_gene: TRBD2
j_gene: TRBJ2-2
len: 17
abundance: NA
v_gene: TRBV7-3
CDR3nt: TGTGCCAGCAGCCCGACCCCGGGACTAGCGAATGGCGGGGAGCTGTTTTTT
CDR3aa: CASSPTPGLANGGELFF

d_gene: NA
j_gene: TRBJ2-5
len: 15
abundance: NA
v_gene: TRBV5-1
CDR3nt: TGCGCCAGCAGCCAGCTTAGTGGGAGCAGAGAGACCCAGTACTTC
CDR3aa: CASSQLSGSRETQYF

d_gene: TRBD1
j_gene: TRBJ1-1
len: 18
abundance: NA
v_gene: TRBV7-9
CDR3nt: TGTGCCAGCAGCCCCTCCCGGCGGGACAGGGAAATGTGGACTGAAGCTTTCTTT
CDR3aa: CASSPSRRDREMWTEAFF

d_gene: TRBD2
j_gene: TRBJ2-1
len: 17
abundance: NA
v_gene: TRBV9
CDR3nt: TGTGCCAGCAGCTCAGATCCCGGGATAGCGGGAGGGAATGAGCAGTTCTTC
CDR3aa: CASSSDPGIAGGNEQFF

d_gene: NA
j_gene: TRBJ2-7
len: 15
abundance: once
v_gene: TRBV6-5
CDR3nt: TGTGCCAGCAGTTACAATGCGGACGGATCCTACGAGCAGTACTTC
CDR3aa: CASSYNADGSYEQYF

d_gene: NA
j_gene: TRBJ2-5
len: 12
abundance: NA
v_gene: TRBV2
CDR3nt: TGTGCCAGCAGTGGCGAGGAAGAGACCCAGTACTTC
CDR3aa: CASSGEEETQYF

d_gene: NA
j_gene: TRBJ2-1
len: 15
abundance: NA
v_gene: TRBV10-3
CDR3nt: TGTGCCATCAGTGGAACATCTTTGTCGTACAATGAGCAGTTCTTC
CDR3aa: CAISGTSLSYNEQFF

d_gene: TRBD2
j_gene: TRBJ2-5
len: 15
abundance: NA
v_gene: TRBV6-5
CDR3nt: TGTGCCAGCAGTTACCCAGCGGGAGGGGTTGAGACCCAGTACTTC
CDR3aa: CASSYPAGGVETQYF

d_gene: NA
j_gene: TRBJ2-7
len: 20
abundance: many
v_gene: TRBV1
CDR3nt: TGCACCAGCAGCCAAGCTGCGGGTAGAAGCTACTCCCCGGTGGGTTACGAGCAGTACTTC
CDR3aa: CTSSQAAGRSYSPVGYEQYF

d_gene: NA
j_gene: TRBJ2-6
len: 15
abundance: NA
v_gene: TRBV27
CDR3nt: TGTGCCAGCAGCCAACGGATCTCTGGGGCCAACGTCCTGACTTTC
CDR3aa: CASSQRISGANVLTF

d_gene: NA
j_gene: TRBJ2-3
len: 15
abundance: NA
v_gene: TRBV2
CDR3nt: TGTGCCAGCAGTGTTGAGGGAGTAGAGACAGATACGCAGTATTTT
CDR3aa: CASSVEGVETDTQYF

d_gene: TRBD2
j_gene: TRBJ2-2
len: 15
abundance: NA
v_gene: TRBV19
CDR3nt: TGTGCCAGTGGGAGGCGGGAGCGGTATGGCGGGGAGCTGTTTTTT
CDR3aa: CASGRRERYGGELFF

d_gene: TRBD2
j_gene: TRBJ2-7
len: 17
abundance: NA
v_gene: TRBV5-8
CDR3nt: TGTGCCAGCAGCTTGTCAAGGCGCGGCGGGAGCTCCTACGAGCAGTACTTC
CDR3aa: CASSLSRRGGSSYEQYF

d_gene: TRBD2
j_gene: TRBJ2-2
len: 15
abundance: few
v_gene: TRBV5-1
CDR3nt: TGCGCCAGCAGCTTGACTAGCGGGAGTGCCGGGGAGCTGTTTTTT
CDR3aa: CASSLTSGSAGELFF

d_gene: NA
j_gene: TRBJ2-6
len: 15
abundance: NA
v_gene: TRBV7-3
CDR3nt: TGTGCCAGCAGCTTCGGACAGTCGGGGGCCAACGTCCTGACTTTC
CDR3aa: CASSFGQSGANVLTF

d_gene: NA
j_gene: TRBJ1-5
len: 15
abundance: NA
v_gene: TRBV4-1
CDR3nt: TGCGCCAGCAGCCAAGATGGGGCAGGGCATCAGCCCCAGCATTTT
CDR3aa: CASSQDGAGHQPQHF

d_gene: TRBD2
j_gene: TRBJ2-2
len: 14
abundance: once
v_gene: TRBV19
CDR3nt: TGTGCCAGTGCACCTGCGGGAGGGCCCGGGGAGCTGTTTTTT
CDR3aa: CASAPAGGPGELFF

d_gene: TRBD1
j_gene: TRBJ2-7
len: 15
abundance: NA
v_gene: TRBV6-1
CDR3nt: TGTGCCAGCAGTTTCCGGGACAGGGAATCTTACGAGCAGTACTTC
CDR3aa: CASSFRDRESYEQYF

d_gene: NA
j_gene: TRBJ2-3
len: 14
abundance: NA
v_gene: TRBV7-9
CDR3nt: TGTGCCAGCAGCTGGGGCGGTAGCACAGATACGCAGTATTTT
CDR3aa: CASSWGGSTDTQYF

d_gene: NA
j_gene: TRBJ2-6
len: 14
abundance: NA
v_gene: TRBV19
CDR3nt: TGTGCCAGTTCCCAGGGATCTGGGGCCAACGTCCTGACTTTC
CDR3aa: CASSQGSGANVLTF

d_gene: NA
j_gene: TRBJ2-1
len: 13
abundance: NA
v_gene: TRBV7-2
CDR3nt: TGTGCCAGCAGCGAAACTAGGATGAATGAGCAGTTCTTC
CDR3aa: CASSETRMNEQFF

d_gene: NA
j_gene: TRBJ1-5
len: 14
abundance: NA
v_gene: TRBV21-1
CDR3nt: TGTGCCAGCAGACGACAGGGTAACAATCAGCCCCAGCATTTT
CDR3aa: CASRRQGNNQPQHF

d_gene: NA
j_gene: TRBJ1-2
len: 12
abundance: NA
v_gene: TRBV4-2
CDR3nt: TGTGCCAGCAGCCAAGAAATCTATGGCTACACCTTC
CDR3aa: CASSQEIYGYTF

d_gene: TRBD2
j_gene: TRBJ2-1
len: 15
abundance: NA
v_gene: TRBV11-2
CDR3nt: TGTGCCAGCAGCTTAATGCTAGCGGCCCACAATGAGCAGTTCTTC
CDR3aa: CASSLMLAAHNEQFF

d_gene: TRBD2
j_gene: TRBJ2-1
len: 12
abundance: NA
v_gene: TRBV6-1
CDR3nt: TGTGCCAGCAGTGAACTAGCGGGGGTGCGGCTCTTC
CDR3aa: CASSELAGVRLF